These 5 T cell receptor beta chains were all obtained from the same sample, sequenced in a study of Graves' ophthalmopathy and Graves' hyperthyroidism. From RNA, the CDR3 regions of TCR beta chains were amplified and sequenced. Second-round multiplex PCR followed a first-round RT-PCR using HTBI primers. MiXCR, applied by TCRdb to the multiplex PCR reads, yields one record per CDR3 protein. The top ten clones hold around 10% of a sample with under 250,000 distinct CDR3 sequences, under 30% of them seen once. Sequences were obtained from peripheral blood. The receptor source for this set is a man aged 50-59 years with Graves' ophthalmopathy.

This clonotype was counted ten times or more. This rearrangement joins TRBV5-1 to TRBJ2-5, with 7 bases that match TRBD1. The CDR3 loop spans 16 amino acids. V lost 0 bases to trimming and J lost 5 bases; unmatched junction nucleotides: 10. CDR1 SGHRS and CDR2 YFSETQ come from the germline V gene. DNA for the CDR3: TGCGCCAGCAGCTTGGCGTTCCTACAGGGGCGGGAGACCCAGTACTTC. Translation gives CASSLAFLQGRETQYF.

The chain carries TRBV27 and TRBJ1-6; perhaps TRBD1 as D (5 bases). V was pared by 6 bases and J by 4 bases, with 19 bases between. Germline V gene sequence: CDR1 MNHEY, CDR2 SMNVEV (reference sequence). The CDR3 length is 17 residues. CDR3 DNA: TGTGCCAGCAGCCTCGATCCTCAGGGACGATATAATTCACCCCTCCACTTT. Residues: CASSLDPQGRYNSPLHF.

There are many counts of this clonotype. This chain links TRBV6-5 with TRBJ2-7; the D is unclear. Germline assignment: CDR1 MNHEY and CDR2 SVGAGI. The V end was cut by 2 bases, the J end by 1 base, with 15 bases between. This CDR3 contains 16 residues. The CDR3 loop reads CASSYSGNPPSYEQYF. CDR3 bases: TGTGCCAGCAGTTACAGTGGAAACCCCCCATCCTACGAGCAGTACTTC.

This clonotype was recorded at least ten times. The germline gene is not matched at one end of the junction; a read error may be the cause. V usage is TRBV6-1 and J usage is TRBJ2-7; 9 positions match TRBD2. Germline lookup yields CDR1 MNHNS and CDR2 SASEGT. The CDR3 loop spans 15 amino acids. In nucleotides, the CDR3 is TGTGCCAGCAGGGAAGCGGGAGGAGGGAAACGCGAGCAGTACTTC. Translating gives CASREAGGGKREQYF.

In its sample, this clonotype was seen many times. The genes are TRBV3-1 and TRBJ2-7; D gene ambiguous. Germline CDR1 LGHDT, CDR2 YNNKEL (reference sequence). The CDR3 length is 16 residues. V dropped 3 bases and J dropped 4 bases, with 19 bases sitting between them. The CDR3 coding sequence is TGTGCCAGCAGCCAGGCTCTTGTAGGGATGGGTTACGAGCAGTACTTC. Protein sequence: CASSQALVGMGYEQYF.